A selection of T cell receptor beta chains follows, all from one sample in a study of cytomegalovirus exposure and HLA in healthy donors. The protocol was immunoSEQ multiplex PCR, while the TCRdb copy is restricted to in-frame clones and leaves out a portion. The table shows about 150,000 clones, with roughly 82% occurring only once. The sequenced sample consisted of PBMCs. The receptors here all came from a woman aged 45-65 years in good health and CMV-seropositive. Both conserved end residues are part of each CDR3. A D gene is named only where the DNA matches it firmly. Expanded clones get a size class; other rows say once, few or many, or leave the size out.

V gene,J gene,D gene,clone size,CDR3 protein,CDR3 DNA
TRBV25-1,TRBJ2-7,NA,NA,CASSEYGDEQYF,TGTGCCAGCAGTGAATACGGAGACGAGCAGTACTTC
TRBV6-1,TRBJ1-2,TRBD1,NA,CASRRTGVYGYTF,TGTGCCAGCAGAAGGACAGGGGTGTATGGCTACACCTTC
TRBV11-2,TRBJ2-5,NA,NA,CASSLWRGAETQYF,TGTGCCAGCAGCTTATGGAGGGGAGCGGAGACCCAGTACTTC
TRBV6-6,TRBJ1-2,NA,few,CASISTGNGYTF,TGTGCCAGCATCTCCACAGGAAATGGCTACACCTTC
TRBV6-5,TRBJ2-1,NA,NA,CASSSGMISYNEQFF,TGTGCCAGCAGTTCCGGGATGATCTCCTACAATGAGCAGTTCTTC
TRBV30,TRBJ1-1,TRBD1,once,CAWTRQGVTEAFF,TGTGCCTGGACAAGACAGGGCGTCACTGAAGCTTTCTTT
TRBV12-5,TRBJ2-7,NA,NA,CASGHRGYEQYF,TGTGCTAGTGGTCATAGGGGTTACGAGCAGTACTTC
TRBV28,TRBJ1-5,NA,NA,CASSSHSNQPQHF,TGTGCCAGCAGTTCCCATAGCAATCAGCCCCAGCATTTT
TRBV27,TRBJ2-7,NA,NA,CASSLIFSSYEQYF,TGTGCCAGCAGTTTGATTTTCAGCTCCTACGAGCAGTACTTC
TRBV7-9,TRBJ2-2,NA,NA,CSGQGQGGGELFF,TGTTCCGGTCAGGGCCAGGGCGGCGGGGAGCTGTTTTTT
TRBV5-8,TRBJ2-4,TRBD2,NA,CASSSTGGSGGKNIQYF,TGTGCCAGCAGCTCAACCGGGGGGAGCGGGGGTAAAAACATTCAGTACTTC
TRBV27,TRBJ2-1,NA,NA,CASRTWAGDNEQFF,TGTGCCAGCCGAACGTGGGCGGGTGACAATGAGCAGTTCTTC
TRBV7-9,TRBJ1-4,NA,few,CSSSLSGAGSTNEKLFF,TGTTCCAGCAGCTTATCTGGGGCAGGCTCAACTAATGAAAAACTGTTTTTT
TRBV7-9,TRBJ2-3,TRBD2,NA,CSSRSGGADTQYF,TGTTCCAGCAGATCCGGGGGGGCAGATACGCAGTATTTT
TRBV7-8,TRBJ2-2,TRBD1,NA,CASSLAGTGVTGELFF,TGTGCCAGCAGCTTAGCCGGGACAGGTGTTACCGGGGAGCTGTTTTTT
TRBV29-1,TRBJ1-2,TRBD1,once,CSVGGTGGGYTF,TGCAGCGTCGGAGGGACAGGAGGCGGCTACACCTTC
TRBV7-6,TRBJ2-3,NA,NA,CASSFLSGTSTDTQYF,TGTGCCAGCAGCTTTCTTTCCGGGACTAGCACAGATACGCAGTATTTT
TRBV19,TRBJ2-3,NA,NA,CASSILTSGGDTQYF,TGTGCCAGTAGTATTCTGACCTCCGGGGGAGATACGCAGTATTTT
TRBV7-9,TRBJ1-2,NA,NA,CASSLDTAYGYTF,TGTGCCAGCAGCTTAGACACAGCCTATGGCTACACCTTC
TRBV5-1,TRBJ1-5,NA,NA,CASSFRGGRGNQPQHF,TGCGCCAGCAGCTTTCGAGGAGGGAGGGGCAATCAGCCCCAGCATTTT
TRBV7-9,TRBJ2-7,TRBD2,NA,CASSLTGTSGPYEQYF,TGTGCCAGCAGCCTCACCGGGACTAGCGGGCCCTACGAGCAGTACTTC
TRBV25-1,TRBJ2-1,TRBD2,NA,CASSPLGTSGGYEQFF,TGTGCCAGCAGTCCCTTAGGGACTAGCGGGGGGTATGAGCAGTTCTTC
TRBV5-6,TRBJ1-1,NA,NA,CASSLSGGDTEAFF,TGTGCCAGCAGCTTGTCGGGCGGGGACACTGAAGCTTTCTTT
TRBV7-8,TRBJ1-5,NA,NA,CASSLAGRVINQPQHF,TGTGCCAGCAGCTTAGCAGGCAGGGTTATCAATCAGCCCCAGCATTTT
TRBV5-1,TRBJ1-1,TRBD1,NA,CASSSGQPNTEAFF,TGCGCCAGCAGCTCGGGACAGCCGAACACTGAAGCTTTCTTT
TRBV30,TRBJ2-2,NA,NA,CAWSVSFLRVGELFF,TGTGCCTGGAGTGTGTCCTTCCTCAGGGTCGGGGAGCTGTTTTTT
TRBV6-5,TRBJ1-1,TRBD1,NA,CASSYGQGSTEAFF,TGTGCCAGCAGTTACGGACAGGGGAGCACTGAAGCTTTCTTT